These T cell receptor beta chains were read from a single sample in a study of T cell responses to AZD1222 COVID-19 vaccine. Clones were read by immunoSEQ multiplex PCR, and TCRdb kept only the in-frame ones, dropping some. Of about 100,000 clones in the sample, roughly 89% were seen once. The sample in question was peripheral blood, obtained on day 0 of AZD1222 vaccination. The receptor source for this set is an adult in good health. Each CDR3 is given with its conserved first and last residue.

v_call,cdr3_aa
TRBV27,CASSLSSSGSERTQYF
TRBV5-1,CASKPGQGAEKLFF
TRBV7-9,CASITGQSSGNTIYF
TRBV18,CASTRQGASKSEQETQYF
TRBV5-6,CASSNGPGKQYF
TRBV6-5,CASSSPNSPLHF
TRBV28,CASRSGGVGGNYGYTF
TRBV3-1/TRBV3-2,CASSVGGLINTQYF
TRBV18,CASDSGQNTEAFF
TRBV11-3,CASSFRMAEKLFF
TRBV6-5,CASSYPGQGATVEAFF
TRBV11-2,CASSLGFNGEEQYF
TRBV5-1,CASSLGLAGGRGTDTQYF
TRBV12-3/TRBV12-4,CASSPRFYGYTF
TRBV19,CATSITGTTPYEQYF
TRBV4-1,CASSQDRGVPQTQYF
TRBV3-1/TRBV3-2,CASSQQGGSGANVLTF
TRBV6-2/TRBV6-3,CASSDGGAAPYEQYF
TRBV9,CASSPDRKSGANVLTF
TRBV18,CASSAVGGRSSYNEQFF
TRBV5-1,CASSLESAPGGEQYF
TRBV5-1,CASSLGDMNTEAFF
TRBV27,CASSLMGPGPTFF
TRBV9,CASSASSISNSPLHF
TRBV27,CAVKSPDEQFF
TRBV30,CAWSSGQGPRAAFF
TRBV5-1,CASSSGTDRTDTQYF
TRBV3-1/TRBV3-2,CASSHRTSYEQYF
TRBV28,CASNSPGPIAYEQYF
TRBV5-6,CASGRLAGGTYEQYF
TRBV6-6,CASRQGGATEAFF
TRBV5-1,CASSLGAQGPAGDEQFF
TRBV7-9,CASSFLGGMRSGNTIYF
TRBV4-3,CASSQRTNSYEQYF
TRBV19,CASQVGTGGVDTEAFF
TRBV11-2,CASSLQGSSGNTIYF
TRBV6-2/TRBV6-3,CASSFRDNYGYTF
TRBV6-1,CASSLGQAKDYGYTF
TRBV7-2,CASSFRTENYGYTF
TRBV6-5,CASNWGWKENTEAFF
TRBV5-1,CASSPGGDNEQFF
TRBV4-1,CASSRAGTGGEKLFF
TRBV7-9,CASTQGGVPLEQYF
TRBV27,CASSFTGQTNYGYTF
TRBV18,CASSPPEQGPQYF
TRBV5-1,CASSWDGLGGGYTF
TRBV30,CAWRRQLGGPYGYTF